This is a list of T cell receptor beta chains from one sample in a study of tumor-infiltrating lymphocytes in primary liver carcinoma. TCRdb reprocessed the multiplex PCR reads via MiXCR and lists one record per CDR3 protein. The table has about 320,000 distinct CDR3 sequences, 45% to 70% seen once. Sequenced sample: peripheral blood. These receptors were obtained from a woman younger than 45 with primary liver carcinoma and hepatitis B virus infection. Each CDR3 is given with its conserved first and last residue. The order of the fields is J gene, CDR3 length, D gene, V gene, clone size, CDR3 protein, CDR3 DNA. The D gene is left open where the match is weak. Rows give clone size only sometimes, using once, few, many, or a class for an expanded clone.

J: TRBJ2-7
length: 12
D: -
V: TRBV5-6
size: -
CDR3: CASSLRSNERYF
DNA: TGTGCCAGCAGCTTGAGGAGTAACGAGCGGTACTTC

J: TRBJ2-1
length: 14
D: -
V: TRBV28
size: -
CDR3: CASISDSPRNEQFF
DNA: TGTGCCAGCATTTCCGACTCCCCCCGGAATGAGCAGTTCTTC

J: TRBJ2-2
length: 14
D: TRBD2
V: TRBV10-2
size: -
CDR3: CASSDWGGAGELFF
DNA: TGCGCCAGCAGTGATTGGGGAGGGGCCGGGGAGCTGTTTTTT

J: TRBJ1-4
length: 16
D: -
V: TRBV4-2
size: -
CDR3: CASSQESRRMNEKLFF
DNA: TGCGCCAGCAGCCAAGAGTCGAGACGGATGAATGAAAAACTGTTTTTT

J: TRBJ2-7
length: 12
D: -
V: TRBV12-3/TRBV12-4
size: few
CDR3: CASSLRGDEQYF
DNA: TGTGCCAGTTCTTTGCGGGGCGACGAGCAGTACTTC

J: TRBJ2-1
length: 18
D: TRBD2
V: TRBV6-2/TRBV6-3
size: -
CDR3: CASSYPSLGGSFKHEQFF
DNA: TGTGCCAGCAGTTACCCCTCGCTGGGCGGGAGTTTTAAGCATGAGCAGTTCTTC

J: TRBJ2-2
length: 18
D: TRBD2
V: TRBV6-1
size: -
CDR3: CASSEALAGASNTGGLFF
DNA: TGTGCCAGCAGTGAGGCACTAGCGGGAGCCTCGAACACCGGGGGGCTGTTTTTT

J: TRBJ2-7
length: 13
D: -
V: TRBV10-1
size: many
CDR3: CASSETGGYEQYF
DNA: TGTGCCAGCAGCGAGACGGGCGGCTACGAGCAGTACTTC

J: TRBJ2-3
length: 16
D: -
V: TRBV5-4
size: few
CDR3: CASSSALTRTLDTQYF
DNA: TGTGCCAGCAGCTCAGCCTTAACTAGGACATTAGATACGCAGTATTTT

J: TRBJ1-2
length: 12
D: -
V: TRBV10-3
size: -
CDR3: CATAGPTGGYTF
DNA: TGTGCCACCGCGGGACCTACGGGAGGCTACACCTTC

J: TRBJ2-7
length: 15
D: TRBD2
V: TRBV5-4
size: few
CDR3: CASSLAASGVHEQYF
DNA: TGTGCCAGCAGCTTGGCGGCTAGCGGGGTCCACGAGCAGTACTTC

J: TRBJ1-5
length: 12
D: -
V: TRBV29-1
size: many
CDR3: CSVLDGNQPQHF
DNA: TGCAGCGTATTGGACGGAAATCAGCCCCAGCATTTT

J: TRBJ2-1
length: 12
D: TRBD2
V: TRBV7-8
size: few
CDR3: CASSFGRVEQFF
DNA: TGTGCCAGCAGCTTCGGGAGGGTTGAGCAGTTCTTC

J: TRBJ2-1
length: 14
D: TRBD2
V: TRBV6-1
size: -
CDR3: CAGAGGRGINEQSF
DNA: TGTGCCGGGGCGGGAGGACGGGGGATCAACGAGCAGTCCTTC

J: TRBJ2-5
length: 12
D: -
V: TRBV28
size: -
CDR3: CASSLTQGTQYF
DNA: TGTGCCAGCAGCCTTACACAAGGGACCCAGTACTTC

J: TRBJ1-5
length: 14
D: -
V: TRBV6-2/TRBV6-3
size: many
CDR3: CASSRTDSNQPQHF
DNA: TGTGCCAGCAGTAGGACGGATAGCAATCAGCCCCAGCATTTT

J: TRBJ2-6
length: 15
D: -
V: TRBV2
size: -
CDR3: CASSDGQPGANVLTF
DNA: TGTGCCAGCAGTGACGGACAGCCTGGGGCCAACGTCCTGACTTTC

J: TRBJ2-3
length: 13
D: -
V: TRBV7-9
size: -
CDR3: CASSLALTDTQYF
DNA: TGTGCCAGCAGCTTAGCTCTCACAGATACGCAGTATTTT

J: TRBJ2-3
length: 14
D: -
V: TRBV4-3
size: -
CDR3: CASSQGLSTDTQYF
DNA: TGCGCCAGCAGCCAAGGGTTGTCCACAGATACGCAGTATTTT

J: TRBJ2-3
length: 12
D: -
V: TRBV7-9
size: once
CDR3: CASSLSQDTQYF
DNA: TGTGCCAGCAGCTTATCGCAGGATACGCAGTATTTT

J: TRBJ2-5
length: 18
D: -
V: TRBV11-2
size: -
CDR3: CASSLAWWGQQRHETQYF
DNA: TGTGCCAGCAGCCTGGCGTGGTGGGGGCAACAAAGGCATGAGACCCAGTACTTC

J: TRBJ2-1
length: 12
D: -
V: TRBV28
size: -
CDR3: CASRNRVGEQFF
DNA: TGTGCCAGCAGAAACCGTGTGGGTGAGCAGTTCTTC

J: TRBJ2-3
length: 14
D: -
V: TRBV2
size: -
CDR3: CASSQELNTDTQYF
DNA: TGTGCCAGCAGTCAGGAACTAAACACAGATACGCAGTATTTT

J: TRBJ2-7
length: 14
D: -
V: TRBV12-3/TRBV12-4
size: few
CDR3: CASSPRGGPSEQYF
DNA: TGTGCCAGCTCCCCTAGGGGGGGGCCGTCCGAGCAGTACTTC

J: TRBJ2-7
length: 13
D: -
V: TRBV12-3/TRBV12-4
size: -
CDR3: CAISLSGAYEQYF
DNA: TGTGCCATCAGTTTATCAGGAGCCTACGAGCAGTACTTC

J: TRBJ2-2
length: 15
D: TRBD2
V: TRBV5-5
size: -
CDR3: CAGNAVELATGELFF
DNA: TGCGCCGGCAACGCTGTTGAACTAGCGACCGGGGAGCTGTTTTTT

J: TRBJ2-7
length: 13
D: -
V: TRBV7-8
size: -
CDR3: CASSLASLAEQYF
DNA: TGTGCCAGCAGCTTAGCGTCTCTAGCCGAGCAGTACTTC

J: TRBJ2-5
length: 17
D: TRBD2
V: TRBV7-8
size: once
CDR3: CASSLEASGNLEEIQYF
DNA: TGTGCCAGCAGCTTAGAGGCTAGCGGGAATCTAGAAGAGATCCAGTACTTC

J: TRBJ2-7
length: 14
D: -
V: TRBV7-8
size: -
CDR3: CTSSQAIGGYEQYF
DNA: TGTACCAGCAGCCAGGCCATCGGGGGTTACGAGCAGTACTTC

J: TRBJ1-2
length: 15
D: -
V: TRBV6-2/TRBV6-3
size: -
CDR3: CASSVRPSGNYSYTF
DNA: TGTGCCAGCAGTGTGAGACCTAGTGGTAACTATAGCTACACCTTC

J: TRBJ2-1
length: 14
D: -
V: TRBV11-3
size: many
CDR3: CASSFLQGRNEQFF
DNA: TGTGCCAGCAGCTTCTTACAGGGTCGCAATGAGCAGTTCTTC

J: TRBJ2-5
length: 16
D: -
V: TRBV4-1
size: -
CDR3: CASSQDRTADGKTQYF
DNA: TGTGCCAGCAGCCAAGATCGGACTGCGGATGGGAAGACTCAGTACTTC

J: TRBJ2-3
length: 14
D: -
V: TRBV11-2
size: -
CDR3: CASSQTPQGDTQYF
DNA: TGTGCCAGCAGCCAGACCCCGCAAGGAGATACGCAGTATTTT

J: TRBJ2-7
length: 11
D: -
V: TRBV30
size: once
CDR3: CAWSYRYEQYF
DNA: TGTGCCTGGAGCTACAGGTACGAGCAGTACTTC

J: TRBJ1-6
length: 14
D: -
V: TRBV6-2/TRBV6-3
size: -
CDR3: CASNSWQTNSPLHF
DNA: TGTGCCAGCAATAGTTGGCAGACTAATTCACCCCTCCACTTT

J: TRBJ2-7
length: 14
D: -
V: TRBV11-2
size: -
CDR3: CASSQWGSNYEQYF
DNA: TGTGCCAGCAGCCAATGGGGCAGTAACTACGAGCAGTACTTC

J: TRBJ1-3
length: 17
D: -
V: TRBV11-2
size: -
CDR3: CASSFYPGGRPGNTIYF
DNA: TGTGCCAGCAGCTTTTACCCGGGGGGGCGGCCTGGAAACACTATATATTTT

J: TRBJ2-7
length: 15
D: -
V: TRBV6-2/TRBV6-3
size: -
CDR3: CASITPRQATDEQYF
DNA: TGTGCCAGTATTACCCCCCGACAGGCTACCGACGAGCAGTACTTC

J: TRBJ2-1
length: 15
D: -
V: TRBV10-3
size: -
CDR3: CAISERTGGYNEQFF
DNA: TGTGCCATCAGTGAGCGGACGGGTGGCTACAATGAGCAGTTCTTC

J: TRBJ2-1
length: 13
D: -
V: TRBV11-2
size: -
CDR3: CASSLDLEFEEFF
DNA: TGTGCTAGCAGCTTAGACCTAGAGTTTGAGGAGTTCTTC

J: TRBJ2-3
length: 14
D: -
V: TRBV11-1
size: many
CDR3: CASSHTGLTDTQYF
DNA: TGTGCCAGCAGCCACACAGGGTTAACAGATACGCAGTATTTT

J: TRBJ1-1
length: 13
D: -
V: TRBV4-2
size: many
CDR3: CASSQGVTGRAFF
DNA: TGTGCCAGCAGCCAAGGCGTTACAGGGAGGGCTTTCTTT

J: TRBJ2-2
length: 14
D: -
V: TRBV10-3
size: once
CDR3: CAISEPGYPRELFF
DNA: TGTGCCATCAGTGAGCCTGGGTATCCCAGGGAGCTGTTTTTT